The sequence of this T cell receptor (beta chain) was determined in a study of beta chain features in type 1 diabetes (dated by TCRdb to 2016 to 2019). Some background on the complete study: No differences in mean age, gender distribution, total cell number or subset yield were found between patients and healthy donors. A total of approximately 110,000,000 sorted cells were examined across all samples, and a strong correlation was observed between cell number per subset and RNA yield. In the study, recently diagnosed type 1 diabetes patients and matched healthy donors were compared on the TCRB repertoires of their sorted circulating CD4+ T cell subsets. Naive and central memory subsets were obtained from all 30 or so donors, but regulatory and stem cell-like memory subsets were isolated from only 8 patients and roughly eight healthy donors. What the research found in general, with its limitations: In all four CD4+ subsets, TCRB CDR3 length was moderately but significantly shorter in type 1 diabetes patients. Sequencing cDNA rather than genomic DNA could over-represent highly expressing activated cells, although activation and CD3 levels did not differ between groups. Only small numbers of individuals were included in the HLA sub-analyses, which left unresolved whether HLA type had any influence on TCRB rearrangement. Naive, central memory and regulatory TCRB repertoires appeared to be more alike among patients than among healthy donors. Fewer insertions and more nucleotide deletions at VDJ recombination sites were observed in patients with type 1 diabetes, implying thymic rearrangement abnormalities. PCR might favor shorter templates, but patient and control samples were amplified and corrected together, so any skew would affect both groups equally.

CDR1 and CDR2 (MDHEN, SYDVKM) derive from the germline V gene. The V end loses 2 bases and the J end loses 7 bases, and a stretch of 9 bases separates them. The CDR3, from cysteine to phenylalanine, totals 12 residues. The retained sequence is limited to the CDR3, 36 bases, with the frame set at the first base. This clone was detected only a few times. What antigen it recognizes has not been identified. Base qualities are not recorded, but no much larger clone differs from it by a single base. Each donor gave one peripheral blood draw, averaging about 120 mL, which was collected into heparinised tubes. Using a panel that included CD45RO, CCR7, CD25, CD127, CD95 and CD27, naive, central memory, regulatory and stem cell-like memory CD4+ T cells were sorted on a BD FACSAria II. Purity was above 95% for every sorted population. PBMCs were separated immediately by Lymphoprep density gradient centrifugation and were stained directly, without being cultured. So that batch effects would be minimized, each experiment stained and sorted samples in pairs, pairing one healthy donor with one patient.

The entire amount of isolated RNA was reverse transcribed using the High Capacity cDNA Reverse Transcription Kit, so the sequenced TCRB transcripts were expressed ones. Naive, central memory and regulatory T cell samples underwent deep immunoSEQ sequencing, averaging about 3.57 million total reads per sample. Sorted cells were lysed in RLT buffer, and RNA was extracted using DNase-treated RNeasy Micro or Mini kits according to cell number. To prevent cross-contamination, every cell subset was processed on its own, while patient and healthy donor samples were processed together. TCRB sequences were amplified from cDNA with the immunoSEQ multiplex PCR, producing 87-bp fragments spanning the CDR3 region. The amplicons were sequenced using the Illumina HiSeq platform. The authors processed their data as follows. Synthetic template baselines were used to correct PCR bias computationally, reads within Hamming distance 2 were collapsed, and singletons that could not be merged were discarded. By aligning reads against IMGT, V, D and J genes, CDR3 length, and insertions or deletions at six rearrangement sites were assigned. Within each subset, clonotype counts were normalized to sorted cell number, after which true diversity and Gini coefficients were computed with the tcR R package. Repertoire sharing was quantified using the overlap coefficient calculated on TCRB nucleotide sequences. The table was pulled from immuneACCESS by TCRdb, which kept in-frame rearrangements only. Such tables lose some clones; where checked, under half of the loss comes from unresolved V genes, and the rest has no known cause. D and trimming come from the DNA, and the V and J calls and clone size come from that table. This sample lists about 120,000 clones; approximately 16% were detected once. The ten largest clones represent approximately 2.3% of the sample.

This TCR was sampled from a man aged 25-45 years with type 1 diabetes. The sample comprised central memory CD4+ T cells from blood. The chain joins TRBV28 to TRBJ2-7; TRBD2 might be the D gene, on 5 matching bases. The CDR3 region has the sequence CASSLLRLEQYF. The DNA sequence follows: TGTGCCAGCAGTTTACTCAGACTAGAGCAGTACTTC.